The sequence of this T cell receptor beta chain was determined in a study of CD8 T cells in Susac syndrome. TCR beta sequencing covered blood CD8+ and CD4+ T cells. It was negative isolation that provided the CD8+ and CD4+ T cells, whereas TEMRA cells were enriched by FACS. In the case of this clonotype: Antigen: not known.

The CDR3 spans 13 residues. Trimming removed 3 bases at V and 2 bases at J, with 7 bases between. Germline V gene lookup returns CDR1 MDHEN and CDR2 SYDVKM. Study-wide findings and caveats: The study's TCR sequencing and HLA analysis drew on a certain number of individuals. That number was acknowledged as relatively small.

Reverse transcription used about 0.5 to 1 ug RNA and random hexamers. Multiplex immunoSEQ PCR targeted 54 Vbeta and 13 Jbeta TCR beta segments. Via MiXCR, TCRdb re-called the immunoSEQ multiplex PCR reads, giving one row per CDR3 protein. The sample lists 130,000 to 150,000 distinct CDR3 sequences; around 94% were seen once. The clonotype comes from a human donor in good health. J is TRBJ1-1 and V is TRBV28; D call uncertain. The sample was CD8+ T cells from PBMCs. CDR3 sequence (DNA): TGTGCCAGCAGTTTTCCCGGAAACACTGAAGCTTTCTTT. Its protein product is CASSFPGNTEAFF.